The sequence of this T cell receptor beta chain was determined in a study of cytomegalovirus exposure and HLA in healthy donors. Study results and limitations: There were some V segments, including TRBV6-2 and TRBV6-3, excluded as indistinguishable.

PCR amplification relied on 60 Vbeta primers (plus 13 Jbeta primers). The protocol was immunoSEQ multiplex PCR, while the TCRdb copy is restricted to in-frame clones and leaves out a portion. Its table lists 35,000 to 45,000 clones. Worth noting for this clone: Its specificity is not known.

The CDR3 has 12 amino acids. V shed 6 bases, J shed 9 bases, and the junction held 6 bases outside the gene matches. Germline assignment: CDR1 WNHNN and CDR2 SYGVQD (reference sequence). The TCR comes from a man aged 35 to 55 in good health and CMV-seropositive. Sequencing was performed on PBMCs. The chain couples TRBV10-1 to TRBJ2-7; 9 bases align to TRBD2. The CDR3 sequence: CASSSQAGGQYF. CDR3 nucleotides: TGCGCCAGCAGCTCCCAAGCGGGAGGGCAGTACTTC.